The 2 T cell receptor beta chains in this list originate from one sample, sequenced in a study of T cell responses to AZD1222 COVID-19 vaccine. TCRdb's copy holds only in-frame clones and misses some; the assay was immunoSEQ multiplex PCR. The sample lists 95,000 to 110,000 clones, 93% seen once, with less than 5% in the top ten. Material: peripheral blood, obtained on day 0 of AZD1222 vaccination. Receptor source: an adult in good health.

J is TRBJ2-5 and V is TRBV11-3, with D tentatively TRBD2 (7 bases). CDR3 length equals 15 residues. The V end lost 0 bases, the J end lost 5 bases, and 13 bases lay between the germline ends. Looked up from germline, CDR1 is SGHNT and CDR2 is YENEEA. The CDR3 DNA reads TGTGCCAGCAGCTTAGATCGGGGGGCCAGGGAGACCCAGTACTTC. Its protein product is CASSLDRGARETQYF. Full variable domain (outside the CDR3, taken from reference TRBV11-3 and TRBJ2-5): EAGVVQSPRYKIIEKKQPVAFWCNPISGHNTLYWYLQNLGQGPELLIRYENEEAVDDSQLPKDRFSAERLKGVDSTLKIQPAELGDSAVYLCASSLDRGARETQYFGPGTRLLVL.

This rearrangement joins TRBV5-5 to TRBJ1-1; TRBD1 matches 9 bases. The CDR3 has 12 amino acids. With 2 bases clipped from V and 9 bases from J, the junction kept 2 bases outside the gene matches. Germline CDR1 reads SGHKS; CDR2 reads YYEKEE (reference sequence). Here the CDR3 reads CASSFNRGQAFF. CDR3 DNA sequence: TGTGCCAGCAGCTTTAACAGGGGGCAAGCTTTCTTT. The variable domain in full, completed from reference TRBV5-5 and TRBJ1-1, reads DAGVTQSPTHLIKTRGQQVTLRCSPISGHKSVSWYQQVLGQGPQFIFQYYEKEERGRGNFPDRFSARQFPNYSSELNVNALLLGDSALYLCASSFNRGQAFFGQGTRLTVV.